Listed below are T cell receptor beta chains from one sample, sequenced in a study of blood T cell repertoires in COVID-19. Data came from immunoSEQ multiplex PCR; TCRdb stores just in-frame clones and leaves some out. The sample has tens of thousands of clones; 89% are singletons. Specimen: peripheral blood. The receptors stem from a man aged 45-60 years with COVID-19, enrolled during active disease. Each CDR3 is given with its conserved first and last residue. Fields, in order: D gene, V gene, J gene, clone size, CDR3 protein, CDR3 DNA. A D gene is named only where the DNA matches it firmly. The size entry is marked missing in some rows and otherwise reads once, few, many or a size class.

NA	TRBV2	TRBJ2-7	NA	CASRPPGALYEQYF	TGTGCCAGCAGACCCCCAGGGGCCCTTTACGAGCAGTACTTC
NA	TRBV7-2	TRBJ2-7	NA	CASSLGGAGYEQYF	TGTGCCAGCAGCCTTGGGGGGGCCGGGTACGAGCAGTACTTC
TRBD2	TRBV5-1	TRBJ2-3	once	CASSFAAGGTDTQYF	TGCGCCAGCAGCTTCGCGGCGGGGGGCACAGATACGCAGTATTTT
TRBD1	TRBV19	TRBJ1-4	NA	CASSNRGNNEKLFF	TGTGCCAGTAGTAACAGGGGCAATAATGAAAAACTGTTTTTT
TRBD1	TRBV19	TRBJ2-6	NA	CASSTGQGRSGANVLTF	TGTGCCAGTAGTACGGGACAGGGCCGCTCTGGGGCCAACGTCCTGACTTTC
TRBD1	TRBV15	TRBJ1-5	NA	CATSRGQGGKEPQHF	TGTGCCACCAGCCGAGGACAGGGGGGTAAGGAGCCCCAGCATTTT
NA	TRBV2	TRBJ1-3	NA	CASSEGSVGNTIYF	TGTGCCAGCAGTGAAGGGTCAGTTGGAAACACCATATATTTT
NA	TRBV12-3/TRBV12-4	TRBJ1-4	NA	CASSLDSPSSLFF	TGTGCCAGCAGTTTAGACAGCCCGAGCTCCCTGTTTTTT
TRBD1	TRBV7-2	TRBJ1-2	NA	CASSLALTGTGRRGYGYTF	TGTGCCAGCAGCTTAGCCCTAACCGGGACAGGGCGCCGTGGATATGGCTACACCTTC
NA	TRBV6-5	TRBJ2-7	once	CASSYAPTGSYEQYF	TGTGCCAGCAGTTACGCCCCGACAGGCTCCTACGAGCAGTACTTC
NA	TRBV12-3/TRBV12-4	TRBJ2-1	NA	CASTLTAYNEQFF	TGTGCCAGCACTCTGACAGCCTACAATGAGCAGTTCTTC
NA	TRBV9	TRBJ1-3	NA	CASSPHSGNTIYF	TGTGCCAGCAGCCCCCACTCTGGAAACACCATATATTTT
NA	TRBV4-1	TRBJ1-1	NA	CASSQGRVGNTEAFF	TGCGCCAGCAGCCAAGGCAGGGTCGGGAACACTGAAGCTTTCTTT
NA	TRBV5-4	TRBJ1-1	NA	CASSPRGPTEAFF	TGTGCCAGCAGCCCTCGGGGTCCCACTGAAGCTTTCTTT
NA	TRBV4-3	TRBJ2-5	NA	CASSQDWGQGETQYF	TGCGCCAGCAGCCAAGATTGGGGTCAGGGGGAGACCCAGTACTTC
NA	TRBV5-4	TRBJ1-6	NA	CASSTRDSKANSPLHF	TGTGCCAGCAGCACCCGGGACTCAAAAGCTAATTCACCCCTCCACTTT
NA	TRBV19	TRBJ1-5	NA	CASSISGLSNQPQHF	TGTGCCAGTAGTATCTCAGGCCTTAGCAATCAGCCCCAGCATTTT
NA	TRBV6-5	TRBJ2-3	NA	CASRRAGTDTQYF	TGTGCCAGCAGGAGAGCGGGCACAGATACGCAGTATTTT
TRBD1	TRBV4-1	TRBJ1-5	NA	CASSHDRGNQPQHF	TGCGCCAGCAGCCACGACAGGGGAAATCAGCCCCAGCATTTT
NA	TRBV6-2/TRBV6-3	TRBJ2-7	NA	CASSWGHRRQEQYF	TGTGCCAGCAGTTGGGGTCACCGGAGGCAAGAGCAGTACTTC
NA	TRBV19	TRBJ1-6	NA	CASSAVGLWLRGSSPLHF	TGTGCCAGTAGTGCCGTTGGGCTCTGGCTCCGCGGGAGTTCACCCCTCCACTTT
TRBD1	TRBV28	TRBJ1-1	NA	CASSTRTGPNTEAFF	TGTGCCAGCAGTACTCGGACAGGGCCGAACACTGAAGCTTTCTTT
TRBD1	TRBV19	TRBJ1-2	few	CASSTGVRGYTF	TGTGCCAGTAGCACAGGGGTGCGTGGCTACACCTTC
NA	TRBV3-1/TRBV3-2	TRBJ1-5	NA	CASSPLSGRNQPQHF	TGTGCCAGCAGCCCCCTCAGTGGGAGAAATCAGCCCCAGCATTTT
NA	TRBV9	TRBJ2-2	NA	CASSVDTGLSGELFF	TGTGCCAGCAGCGTCGACACGGGGTTGTCCGGGGAGCTGTTTTTT
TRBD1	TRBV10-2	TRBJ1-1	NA	CASSEWGQYEAFF	TGCGCCAGCAGTGAGTGGGGACAGTATGAAGCTTTCTTT
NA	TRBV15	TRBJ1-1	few	CATSSKSMNTEAFF	TGTGCCACCAGCAGCAAGTCTATGAACACTGAAGCTTTCTTT
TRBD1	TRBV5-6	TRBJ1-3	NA	CASSLDRGLMGNTIYF	TGTGCCAGCAGCTTGGACAGGGGGCTAATGGGAAACACCATATATTTT
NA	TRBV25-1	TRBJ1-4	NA	CASSEYWQAEKLFF	TGTGCCAGCAGTGAATATTGGCAGGCAGAAAAACTGTTTTTT
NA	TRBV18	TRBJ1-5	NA	CATMGGVNQPQHF	TGTGCCACTATGGGGGGGGTCAATCAGCCCCAGCATTTT
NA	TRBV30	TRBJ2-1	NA	CAWSKLGSVYNEQFF	TGTGCCTGGAGTAAATTGGGGAGCGTATACAATGAGCAGTTCTTC
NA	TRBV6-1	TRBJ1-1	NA	CASSQAQGAAFF	TGTGCCAGCAGTCAAGCCCAGGGTGCGGCTTTCTTT
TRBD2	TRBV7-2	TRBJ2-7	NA	CASSLIPSGALYEQYF	TGTGCCAGCAGCTTAATCCCTAGCGGGGCTTTGTACGAGCAGTACTTC
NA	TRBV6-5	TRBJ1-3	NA	CASSPGVLGNTIYF	TGTGCCAGCAGTCCAGGGGTACTTGGAAACACCATATATTTT
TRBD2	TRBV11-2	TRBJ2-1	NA	CASSPGASGGNEQFF	TGTGCCAGCAGCCCAGGGGCTAGCGGGGGGAATGAGCAGTTCTTC
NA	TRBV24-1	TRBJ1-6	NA	CATRWVEGRETYNSPLHF	TGTGCCACCAGGTGGGTAGAGGGCCGCGAGACCTATAATTCACCCCTCCACTTT
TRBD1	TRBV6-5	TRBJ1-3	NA	CASSPGQVYDTIYF	TGTGCCAGCAGCCCGGGACAGGTTTACGACACCATATATTTT
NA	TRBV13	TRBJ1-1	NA	CASSLVGVTEAFF	TGTGCCAGCAGCTTAGTAGGGGTCACTGAAGCTTTCTTT
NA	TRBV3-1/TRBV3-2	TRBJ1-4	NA	CASSQATGYNEKLFF	TGTGCCAGCAGCCAAGCCACAGGGTATAATGAAAAACTGTTTTTT
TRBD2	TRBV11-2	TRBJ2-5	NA	CASSSGLAGGLETQYF	TGTGCCAGCAGCTCGGGACTAGCGGGGGGGCTGGAGACCCAGTACTTC
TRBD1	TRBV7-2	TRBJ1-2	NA	CASSTIQGANYGYTF	TGTGCCAGCAGCACGATACAGGGGGCGAACTATGGCTACACCTTC
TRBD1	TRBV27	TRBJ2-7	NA	CASRNGQEAYEQYF	TGTGCCAGCAGAAACGGACAGGAAGCCTACGAGCAGTACTTC
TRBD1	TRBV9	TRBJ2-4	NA	CASSASGGLAKNIQYF	TGTGCCAGCAGCGCGTCAGGGGGTTTAGCCAAAAACATTCAGTACTTC
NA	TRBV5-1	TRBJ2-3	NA	CASSFALRRGSTDTQYF	TGCGCCAGCAGCTTCGCCCTTCGGCGGGGCAGCACAGATACGCAGTATTTT
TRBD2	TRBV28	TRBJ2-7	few	CASSLGLAGSYEQYF	TGTGCCAGCAGTTTAGGACTAGCGGGGTCTTACGAGCAGTACTTC
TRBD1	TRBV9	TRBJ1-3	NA	CASSAQGGSSGNTIYF	TGTGCCAGCAGCGCCCAGGGGGGATCCTCTGGAAACACCATATATTTT